The sequence of this T cell receptor (beta chain) was determined in a study of OX40 agonist ivuxolimab in advanced cancers. Only in-frame clones appear in the TCRdb table, and some are missing; sequencing was by immunoSEQ multiplex PCR. In the table there are tens of thousands of clones, around 80% of which are singletons. This CDR3 region has 14 residues. V was cut by 6 bases and J by 8 bases, with 14 bases left in between. Germline CDR1 and CDR2: MGHRA and YSYEKL. This clonotype originated in an adult with an advanced solid tumor such as melanoma, head and neck, liver or kidney cancer. Sequences were derived from CD4+ or CD8+ T cells sorted from blood, sampled in a trial of the OX40 agonist ivuxolimab. The genes are TRBV4-1 and TRBJ1-6; D perhaps matches TRBD1 (5 bases). For the CDR3, the DNA is TGCGCCAGCAGGGTTCTGGGACGAGATTCACCCCTCCACTTT. Its translation is CASRVLGRDSPLHF.